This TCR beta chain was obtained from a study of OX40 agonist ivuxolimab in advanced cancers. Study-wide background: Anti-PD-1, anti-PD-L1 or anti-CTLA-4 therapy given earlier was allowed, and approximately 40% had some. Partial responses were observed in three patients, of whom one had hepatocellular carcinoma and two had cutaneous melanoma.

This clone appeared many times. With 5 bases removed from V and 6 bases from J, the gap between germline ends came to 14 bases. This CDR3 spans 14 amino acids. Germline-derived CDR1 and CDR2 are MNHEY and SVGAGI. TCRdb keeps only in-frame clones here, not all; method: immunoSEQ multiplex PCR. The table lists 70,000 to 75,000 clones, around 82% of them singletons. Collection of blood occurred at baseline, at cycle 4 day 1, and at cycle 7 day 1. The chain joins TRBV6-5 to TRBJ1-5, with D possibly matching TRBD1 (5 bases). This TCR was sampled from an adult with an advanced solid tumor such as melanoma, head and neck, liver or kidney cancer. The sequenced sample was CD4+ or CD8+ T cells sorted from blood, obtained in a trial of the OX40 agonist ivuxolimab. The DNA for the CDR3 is TGTGCCAGCAGTATGGGGGGACTCGGTCAGCCCCAGCATTTT. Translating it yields CASSMGGLGQPQHF.